The T cell receptor beta chain under discussion was sequenced for a study of metastatic and nonmetastatic thyroid tumors. About the study: Malignant thyroid and benign thyroid patients provided blood and tumor or nodule tissue whose repertoires were compared. Study-wide results and limits: It was reportedly found that TCR beta diversity was significantly higher in malignant thyroid tumors than in benign nodules, a difference seen in both blood and tumor samples.

This clone was observed a handful of times. Its antigen remains unknown. V lost 4 bases and J 0 bases, leaving 10 bases between the germline ends. CDR3 length equals 16 residues. Germline V gene sequence: CDR1 MNHEY, CDR2 SVGAGI. Patients had received no treatment of any kind before thyroid surgery. MiXCR reprocessed the PCR reads for TCRdb. This sample yields a few thousand clones, of which 35% are seen a single time; about 26% belongs to the top ten. This TCR came from a female donor with papillary thyroid cancer or a benign thyroid nodule (not recorded which). Some clones in this sample may be carry-over from other donors' samples. The chain uses TRBV6-5 and TRBJ1-6; D is unclear. The material sequenced was adjacent normal tissue. CDR3 in amino acids: CASSSLFSSYNSPLHF. CDR3 bases: TGTGCCAGCAGTTCTCTCTTCAGCTCCTATAATTCACCCCTCCACTTT.